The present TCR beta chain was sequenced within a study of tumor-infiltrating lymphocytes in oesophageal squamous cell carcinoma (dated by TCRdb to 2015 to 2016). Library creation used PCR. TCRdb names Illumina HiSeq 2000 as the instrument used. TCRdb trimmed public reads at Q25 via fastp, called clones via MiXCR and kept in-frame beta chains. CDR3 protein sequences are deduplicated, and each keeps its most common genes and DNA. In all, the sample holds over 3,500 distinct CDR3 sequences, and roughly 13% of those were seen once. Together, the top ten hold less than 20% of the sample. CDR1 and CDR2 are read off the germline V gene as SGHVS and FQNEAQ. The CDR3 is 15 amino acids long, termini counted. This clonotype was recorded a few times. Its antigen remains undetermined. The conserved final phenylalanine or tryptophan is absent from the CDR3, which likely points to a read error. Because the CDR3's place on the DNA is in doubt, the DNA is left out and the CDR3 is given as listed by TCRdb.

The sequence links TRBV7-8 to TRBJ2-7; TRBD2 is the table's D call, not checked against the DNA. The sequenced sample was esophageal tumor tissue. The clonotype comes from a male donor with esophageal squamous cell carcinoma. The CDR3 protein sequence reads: CASNPSGVGGYTFGS.